Each of the 29 T cell receptor beta chains below was sequenced from the same sample in a study of blood T cell repertoires in COVID-19. Libraries were prepared by immunoSEQ multiplex PCR; TCRdb keeps only in-frame clonotypes and omits some of them. This table holds 60,000 to 85,000 clones, approximately 84% found once. Material for sequencing was peripheral blood. These receptors were taken from a man aged 55 to 70 with COVID-19, enrolled during active disease.

The gene calls are TRBV4-1 and TRBJ1-1; D call uncertain. V was clipped by 0 bases and J by 1 base, with 9 bases between them. The CDR3 has 15 residues. Germline CDR1 is MGHRA and CDR2 is YSYEKL. CDR3 sequence (DNA): TGCGCCAGCAGCCAAGATAGTGCGGGGAACACTGAAGCTTTCTTT. Translating it yields CASSQDSAGNTEAFF.

V gene TRBV4-1 combines with J gene TRBJ1-2; D is possibly TRBD1 (5 bases). The CDR3 totals 15 residues. Germline values: CDR1 MGHRA, CDR2 YSYEKL. V lost 0 bases and J lost 4, with 12 bases in between. The CDR3: CASSQDLTVSYGYTF. In DNA, the CDR3 is TGCGCCAGCAGCCAAGATCTGACAGTCAGCTATGGCTACACCTTC.

The chain is built from TRBV25-1 and TRBJ2-1, with 7 bases fitting TRBD1. Per the germline V gene, CDR1 is MGHDK and CDR2 is SYGVNS. J was trimmed by 8 bases and V by 7 bases; bases with no gene match: 2. The CDR3 length is 11 residues. The CDR3 DNA reads TGTGCCAGCAAACAGGGGCATGAGCAGTTCTTC. Protein sequence: CASKQGHEQFF. Looking up the rest from reference TRBV25-1 and TRBJ2-1 gives the full variable domain: EADIYQTPRYLVIGTGKKITLECSQTMGHDKMYWYQQDPGMELHLIHYSYGVNSTEKGDLSSESTVSRIRTEHFPLTLESARPSHTSQYLCASKQGHEQFFGPGTRLTVL.

This chain joins TRBV5-1 and TRBJ2-3; 13 bases align to TRBD2. The CDR3 loop spans 16 amino acids. CDR1 is SGHRS, CDR2 YFSETQ, per germline. Trimming at V came to 1 base and at J to 5 bases, leaving 4 bases not matched to a gene. The CDR3 bases are TGCGCCAGCAGCTTGACTAGCGGGAGGGCCTTAGATACGCAGTATTTT. Protein product: CASSLTSGRALDTQYF.

The chain has TRBV11-2 and TRBJ1-2; the D gene is possibly TRBD1 (5 bases). This CDR3 is 13 amino acids long. The V end was cut by 5 bases, the J end by 7 bases, with 14 bases between. CDR1 is SGHAT, CDR2 FQNNGV, per germline. The CDR3 spells CASSPEGWGGYTF. The CDR3, as DNA: TGTGCCAGCAGCCCGGAGGGGTGGGGTGGCTACACCTTC.

The chain combines TRBV10-3 with TRBJ2-2; perhaps TRBD1 as D (6 bases). Trimming took 3 bases from V and 1 from J, leaving 9 bases between them. Germline V gives CDR1 ENHRY, CDR2 SYGVKD. The CDR3 contains 15 residues. The chain's CDR3 is CAISDGQRNTGELFF. The CDR3 nucleotides read TGTGCCATCAGTGATGGACAGAGGAACACCGGGGAGCTGTTTTTT.

The rearrangement links TRBV18 to TRBJ2-5; 7 bases map to TRBD1. The V gene end was trimmed by 3 bases and the J gene end by 2 bases; junction bases not matched to a gene: 0. Germline CDR1 KGHSH, CDR2 LQKENI. The CDR3 is 13 amino acids. The CDR3 DNA is TGTGCCAGCTCACCGACAGGGCAAGAGACCCAGTACTTC. It is translated as CASSPTGQETQYF. The complete variable domain, with remaining parts taken from reference TRBV18 and TRBJ2-5, reads NAGVMQNPRHLVRRRGQEARLRCSPMKGHSHVYWYRQLPEEGLKFMVYLQKENIIDESGMPKERFSAEFPKEGPSILRIQQVVRGDSAAYFCASSPTGQETQYFGPGTRLLVL.

This clone came up once. The V and J genes are TRBV24-1 and TRBJ1-6; no reliable D call. Looked up from germline, CDR1 is KGHDR and CDR2 is SFDVKD. The CDR3 has 12 amino acids. V lost 2 bases, J lost 13 bases, and 8 bases lay in between. The CDR3 coding sequence is TGTGCCACCAGTGATTCTAAAACGCCCCTCCACTTT. Translation gives CATSDSKTPLHF.

CDR3 protein: CAISEDTFWTGRNTEAFF. The CDR3, as DNA: TGTGCCATCAGTGAAGACACTTTCTGGACAGGGAGGAACACTGAAGCTTTCTTT. The V and J genes are TRBV10-3 and TRBJ1-1, with 8 bases lining up with TRBD1. The CDR3 totals 18 residues. From germline, CDR1 is ENHRY and CDR2 SYGVKD. V trimming: 3 bases; J trimming: 1 base; junction bases outside the gene matches: 13.

The chain joins TRBV5-6 to TRBJ2-2, with D tentatively TRBD2 (6 bases). CDR3 length: 14 residues. The V end lost 3 bases, the J end lost 3 bases, and 9 bases lay between the germline ends. Looked up from germline, CDR1 is SGHDT and CDR2 is YYEEEE. The CDR3 region is CASSWGVDTGELFF. The CDR3 DNA reads TGTGCCAGCAGCTGGGGGGTAGACACCGGGGAGCTGTTTTTT.

This clone appeared once. The chain recombines TRBV2 with TRBJ1-1; TRBD1 might be the D (5 bases). The V and J ends lost 6 bases and 2 bases respectively, with 16 bases between them. The CDR3 sequence is 15 residues long. Germline CDR1 reads SNHLY; CDR2 reads FYNNEI. This CDR3 reads CASRQLGGDNTEAFF. The DNA for the CDR3 is TGTGCCAGCAGACAACTCGGAGGGGACAACACTGAAGCTTTCTTT.

V usage is TRBV3-1 (or the pseudogene TRBV3-2) and J usage is TRBJ2-3; 9 positions agree with TRBD2. Germline values: CDR1 LGHDT, CDR2 YNNKEL (reference sequence). Trimming at V came to 2 bases and at J to 0 bases, leaving 12 bases not matched to a gene. The CDR3 is 19 residues long. CDR3 protein: CASSQYRSGGISSTDTQYF. CDR3 DNA sequence: TGTGCCAGCAGCCAATATCGAAGCGGGGGGATTTCTAGCACAGATACGCAGTATTTT.

V gene TRBV6-1 combines with J gene TRBJ2-3, with 10 bases lining up with TRBD1. Losses at the gene ends were 4 bases for V and 3 bases for J; bases not matched to a gene: 7. Germline V CDR1 and CDR2: MNHNS, SASEGT. CDR3 size: 16 residues. The CDR3 here is CASSAAPGQGTDTQYF. Written as DNA, the CDR3 is TGTGCCAGCAGTGCAGCACCGGGACAGGGGACAGATACGCAGTATTTT.

This clone was recorded a few times. CDR3 sequence reads: CASSFGVSREQYF. CDR3 DNA sequence: TGTGCCAGCAGCTTCGGGGTGTCACGAGAGCAGTACTTC. The J gene is TRBJ2-7, the V gene TRBV7-9; weak D call: TRBD2 (5 bases). Germline values: CDR1 SEHNR, CDR2 FQNEAQ (reference sequence). V lost 3 bases, J lost 7 bases, and 13 bases lay in between. The CDR3 has 13 amino acids.

The chain links TRBV5-1 to TRBJ1-5; 10 bases map to TRBD1. J lost 6 bases, V lost 0 bases, and 6 bases had no gene match. In germline, CDR1 is SGHRS, CDR2 YFSETQ. This CDR3 region has 16 residues. In DNA, the CDR3 is TGCGCCAGCAGCTTGGGGGGACAGGGGCTGGGTCAGCCCCAGCATTTT. This codes for CASSLGGQGLGQPQHF.

The rearrangement joins TRBV12-3 or TRBV12-4 to TRBJ1-5; 7 bases are shared with TRBD1. This CDR3 has 13 residues. Trimming cost V 6 bases and J 6 bases; bases outside gene matches: 5. As DNA, the CDR3 is TGTGCCAGCAGCCTGACAGGGACTCAGCCCCAGCATTTT. Its protein product is CASSLTGTQPQHF.

V gene TRBV3-1 (or the pseudogene TRBV3-2) combines with J gene TRBJ2-1, with D maybe TRBD2 (7 bases). The CDR3 consists of 14 residues. Germline V gives CDR1 LGHDT, CDR2 YNNKEL (reference sequence). V was trimmed by 4 bases and J by 6 bases, leaving 13 bases between them. The CDR3 is CASSPRGAANEQFF. The DNA of the CDR3 is TGTGCCAGCAGCCCCCGGGGGGCTGCCAATGAGCAGTTCTTC.

The table lists this clone with a count of one. The genes are TRBV19 and TRBJ1-1; 9 nucleotides match TRBD1. CDR3 length equals 17 residues. V lost 4 bases, J lost 6 bases, and 15 bases stayed unmatched. Germline-derived CDR1 and CDR2 are LNHDA and SQIVND (reference sequence). The CDR3 DNA sequence: TGTGCCAGTAGTAACCCTAACCCGGGACAGGGATACGCTGAAGCTTTCTTT. Protein: CASSNPNPGQGYAEAFF.

This chain joins TRBV7-7 and TRBJ2-5; no reliable D call. The germline gives CDR1 SSHAT, CDR2 FNYEAQ (reference sequence). This CDR3 is 15 amino acids long. V gave up 1 base and J gave up 4 bases, with 13 bases separating them. In nucleotides, the CDR3 is TGTGCCAGCAGCTTAGGTGGGCAGGTGATAGAGACCCAGTACTTC. Protein: CASSLGGQVIETQYF.

This chain links TRBV5-5 with TRBJ2-5, with D tentatively TRBD2 (6 bases). Germline lookup yields CDR1 SGHKS and CDR2 YYEKEE (reference sequence). CDR3 length equals 16 residues. Trimming took 4 bases from V and 0 from J, leaving 16 bases between them. CDR3 loop: CASSVGMTSNQETQYF. For the CDR3, the DNA is TGTGCCAGCAGCGTGGGGATGACTAGTAACCAAGAGACCCAGTACTTC. The full variable domain, rest sourced from reference TRBV5-5 and TRBJ2-5, is DAGVTQSPTHLIKTRGQQVTLRCSPISGHKSVSWYQQVLGQGPQFIFQYYEKEERGRGNFPDRFSARQFPNYSSELNVNALLLGDSALYLCASSVGMTSNQETQYFGPGTRLLVL.

The rearrangement joins TRBV10-1 to TRBJ2-2; 7 bases are a match to TRBD1. Trimming took 5 bases from V and 6 from J; bases not matched to a gene: 3. CDR3 length: 13 amino acids. CDR1 is WNHNN and CDR2 is SYGVQD in the germline V gene (reference sequence). The CDR3 here is CASSRQGAGELFF. CDR3 DNA: TGCGCCAGCAGTCGGCAGGGGGCCGGGGAGCTGTTTTTT.

This chain uses TRBV9 with TRBJ1-6; TRBD1 aligns across 7 bases. CDR3 length: 16 amino acids. Germline loops: CDR1 SGDLS, CDR2 YYNGEE. V was pared by 3 bases and J by 4 bases, with 7 bases of the junction left unmatched. The CDR3: CASSGGDRLYNSPLHF. CDR3 DNA: TGTGCCAGCAGCGGAGGGGACAGACTTTATAATTCACCCCTCCACTTT.

This chain links TRBV5-4 with TRBJ1-2; no reliable D call. The germline CDR1 and CDR2 sequences are SGHNT and YYREEE (reference sequence). The length of the CDR3 is 13 residues. Trimming removed 0 bases from V and 7 bases from J, with 10 bases in between. The CDR3 DNA reads TGTGCCAGCAGCTTGGCCGGTGTCTCTGGCTACACCTTC. Protein: CASSLAGVSGYTF.

The count of this clone is one. This sequence joins TRBV3-1 (or the pseudogene TRBV3-2) and TRBJ1-5, with unresolved D. The ends were cut back, 1 base at V and 6 bases at J, with 10 bases in the middle. The CDR3 is 14 residues long. Looked up from germline, CDR1 is LGHDT and CDR2 is YNNKEL (reference sequence). In nucleotides, the CDR3 is TGTGCCAGCAGCCAAGTATCCAGTGGTCAGCCCCAGCATTTT. It specifies CASSQVSSGQPQHF.

The chain links TRBV27 to TRBJ1-4, with 8 bases identical to TRBD1. V shed 6 bases and J 7 bases; nucleotides not matched to a gene: 4. The CDR3 runs 13 residues. The germline V gene has CDR1 MNHEY and CDR2 SMNVEV (reference sequence). CDR3 sequence: CASRRQGSEKLFF. CDR3 nucleotides: TGTGCCAGCAGGCGACAGGGGTCTGAAAAACTGTTTTTT.

CDR3 nucleotide sequence: TGTGCCAGCAGTCTCACGCTGGTGGGAGAAGGGGGCTACACCTTC. Its protein product is CASSLTLVGEGGYTF. This chain links TRBV6-5 with TRBJ1-2, with D unclear. V lost 5 bases and J 8 bases, leaving 21 bases between the germline ends. CDR1 and CDR2 from the germline V gene are MNHEY and SVGAGI. There are 15 residues in the CDR3.

The rearrangement uses TRBV7-2 and TRBJ2-2, with TRBD1 matching 8 bases. In germline, CDR1 is SGHTA, CDR2 FQGNSA. This CDR3 has 15 residues. The junction had 6 bases not matched to a gene; V was cut back by 2 bases and J by 7 bases. The CDR3 sequence is CASSLQGAGYGELFF. CDR3 coding DNA: TGTGCCAGCAGCTTACAGGGGGCGGGGTACGGGGAGCTGTTTTTT.

V and J are TRBV9 and TRBJ2-5, with 12 bases fitting TRBD2. The ends lost 4 bases at V and 5 bases at J; junction bases unmatched: 18. CDR1 and CDR2 from the germline V gene are SGDLS and YYNGEE. This CDR3 is 19 amino acids long. The DNA for the CDR3 is TGTGCCAGCAGCAGCCCCTCCCACCCCACTAGCGGGGGGCGGGAGACCCAGTACTTC. Its translation is CASSSPSHPTSGGRETQYF.

This chain links TRBV9 with TRBJ2-5, with TRBD2 matching over 12 bases. Germline values: CDR1 SGDLS, CDR2 YYNGEE. After removal of 0 bases from V and 1 base from J, the junction contained 1 base not matched to a gene. This CDR3 comprises 16 residues. The CDR3 protein is CASSVGTSGTQETQYF. The CDR3, as DNA: TGTGCCAGCAGCGTAGGGACTAGCGGGACCCAAGAGACCCAGTACTTC.